This T cell receptor beta chain came from a study of identical twins. Points from the study as a whole: Excess sharing by twins proved weaker in beta out-of-frame sequences. Twins shared out-of-frame alpha sequences with excess low generation probability.

From the 5' RACE reads, TCRdb called clonotypes with MiXCR, one entry per CDR3 protein. Of hundreds of thousands of distinct CDR3 sequences detected, 20% to 25% appear once; the ten largest clones hold approximately 4.3%. CDR3 length equals 15 residues. Per the germline V gene, CDR1 is DFQATT and CDR2 is SNEGSKA (reference sequence). The V gene end was trimmed by 1 base and the J gene end by 3 bases; junction bases not matched to a gene: 8. This clonotype showed up just a few times. What it binds is not known. These sequences were also reported in another study, on T cells expressing NK-cell markers.

The sequenced sample consisted of PBMCs. This TCR was recovered from a woman under 30 in good health. V is TRBV20-1 and J is TRBJ2-7; 8 bases are shared with TRBD2. For the CDR3, the DNA is TGCAGTGCTAGAGTCCGTGGGCGGGGGGACTACGAGCAGTACTTC. This encodes CSARVRGRGDYEQYF.